These 5 T cell receptor beta chains were all obtained from the same sample, sequenced in a study of response to subunit inactivated influenza vaccine. TCRdb itself ran the RT-PCR reads through MiXCR, one entry per CDR3 protein. The table has around 790,000 distinct CDR3 sequences, 21% seen once. The sequencing used PBMCs from blood, collected about 5 days after vaccination. Receptor source: a man between 50 and 59 years old who received an inactivated influenza vaccine.

The V call is TRBV6-7, the J call TRBJ1-5; 9 bases match TRBD1. TRBV6-7 is assigned to the ORF class and has an uncertain function. The CDR3 consists of 14 residues. The junction had 4 bases not matched to a gene; V was cut back by 6 bases and J by 4 bases. Written as DNA, the CDR3 is TGTGCCAGCAGGGTGGGGACAGGGAATCAGCCCCAGCATTTT. It yields the protein CASRVGTGNQPQHF.

The J gene is TRBJ1-5, the V gene TRBV4-3, with 9 nucleotides matching TRBD1. V shed 4 bases, J shed 4 bases, and the junction held 5 bases outside the gene matches. Germline V gene data show CDR1 as LGHNA and CDR2 as YSLEER. This CDR3 contains 15 residues. CDR3 in DNA: TGCGCCAGCAGCCCGGACAGGGGTAAGAATCAGCCCCAGCATTTT. Its translation is CASSPDRGKNQPQHF.

CDR3 residues: CASSTTLQRAERQHF. As DNA, the CDR3 is TGTGCCAGTAGTACCACCTTGCAAAGAGCAGAAAGACAGCATTTT. This chain connects TRBV19 to TRBJ1-5; no clear D. Germline CDR1 reads LNHDA; CDR2 reads SQIVND (reference sequence). V was pared by 4 bases and J by 13 bases, with 23 bases between. The CDR3 spans 15 residues.

The V call is TRBV20-1, the J call TRBJ2-6, with TRBD2 identical over 13 bases. This CDR3 is built from 16 residues. J gave up 3 bases and V 5 bases, and 4 bases lay outside the gene matches. Germline assignment: CDR1 DFQATT and CDR2 SNEGSKA (reference sequence). The CDR3 nucleotides read TGCAGTGCTTCCGGGACTAGCGGGATTGGGGCCAACGTCCTGACTTTC. Translation: CSASGTSGIGANVLTF.

The chain links TRBV20-1 to TRBJ1-5; 12 nucleotides agree with TRBD1. Germline CDR1 reads DFQATT; CDR2 reads SNEGSKA (reference sequence). CDR3 length equals 17 residues. Here the CDR3 reads CSFNSGTGGSRNQPQHF. CDR3 in DNA: TGCAGCTTCAATTCCGGGACAGGGGGCTCCCGCAATCAGCCCCAGCATTTT.